In this sample, the clone carrying this T cell receptor beta chain turned up a few times. The target antigen is unknown. Sorted CD4+ subsets: naive, central memory, regulatory, stem cell-like memory (CD45RO/CCR7/CD25/CD127/CD95/CD27 panel). This sample was taken from a study of beta chain features in type 1 diabetes. Reverse transcription of all isolated RNA meant that expressed TCRB transcripts were sequenced. Sequencing used immunoSEQ multiplex PCR; TCRdb keeps in-frame clones, though not all of them. The sample lists some 500,000 clones, about an eighth seen once, with 0.046% in the top ten. Study-wide results and limits: High-TCR-expressing cells could be over-represented by cDNA sequencing.

The germline CDR1 and CDR2 sequences are SQVTM and ANQGSEA. The CDR3 is 18 amino acids. J lost 0 bases, V lost 7 bases, and 13 bases had no gene match. The rearrangement links TRBV29-1 to TRBJ2-1, with TRBD2 matching 12 bases. Sequenced sample: naive CD4+ T cells from blood. This receptor was taken from a young woman in good health. The CDR3: CSASGTSGLRSSYNEQFF. The DNA for the CDR3 is TGCAGCGCCTCCGGGACTAGCGGGTTAAGGAGCTCCTACAATGAGCAGTTCTTC.